The rows below give T cell receptor beta chains drawn from one sample of a study of T cell repertoires in cytomegalovirus infection. Antigen specificity for these receptors is unknown. TCRdb reprocessed the reads via MiXCR and lists one record per CDR3 protein. The sample lists some 920,000 distinct CDR3 sequences; approximately 31% were seen once. The material sequenced was cultured CD8+ T cells from PBMCs, taken from culture after CMV antigen stimulation. These receptors were taken from a human donor in good health (CMV status not recorded). Some clones in this sample may be carry-over from other donors' samples. CDR3s include the opening cysteine and the closing phenylalanine or tryptophan. The D gene is left open where the match is weak. Size is stated for part of the rows, as once, few or many counts, or as a class when the clone is expanded.

d_call: TRBD2; clone_size: few; j_call: TRBJ2-1; v_call: TRBV5-4; cdr3_nt: TGTGCCAGCCCGGGACTAGCGGGAGGTAATGAGCAGTTCTTC; cdr3_aa: CASPGLAGGNEQFF
d_call: -; clone_size: -; j_call: TRBJ2-2; v_call: TRBV10-3; cdr3_nt: TGTGCCATCAGTATGAACACCGGGGAGCTGTTTTTT; cdr3_aa: CAISMNTGELFF
d_call: -; clone_size: few; j_call: TRBJ1-5; v_call: TRBV7-6; cdr3_nt: TGTGCCAGCAGCTTGGCAGGGAAAGGTCAGCCCCAGCATTTT; cdr3_aa: CASSLAGKGQPQHF
d_call: TRBD2; clone_size: many; j_call: TRBJ2-3; v_call: TRBV6-6; cdr3_nt: TGTGCCAGCAGTTATTCTGGTAGCCTAGCGGGGGATTTCACAGATACGCAGTATTTT; cdr3_aa: CASSYSGSLAGDFTDTQYF
d_call: -; clone_size: many; j_call: TRBJ2-1; v_call: TRBV7-6; cdr3_nt: TGTGCCAGCAGCTTAGCGGGCGGGTCCAACTCCTACAATGAGCAGTTCTTC; cdr3_aa: CASSLAGGSNSYNEQFF
d_call: -; clone_size: -; j_call: TRBJ2-5; v_call: TRBV7-9; cdr3_nt: TGTGCCAGCAGCTTAGCGTCGGGGGTCCGGGAGACCCAGTACTTC; cdr3_aa: CASSLASGVRETQYF
d_call: -; clone_size: -; j_call: TRBJ2-2; v_call: TRBV12-3/TRBV12-4; cdr3_nt: TGTGCCAGCAGCAAGACTGATCTGGGCACCGGGGAGCTGTTTTTT; cdr3_aa: CASSKTDLGTGELFF
d_call: -; clone_size: once; j_call: TRBJ1-1; v_call: TRBV10-3; cdr3_nt: TGTGCCATCAGAGAGGGGATGGGGGTGAACACTGAAGCTTTCTTT; cdr3_aa: CAIREGMGVNTEAFF
d_call: -; clone_size: many; j_call: TRBJ2-7; v_call: TRBV7-8; cdr3_nt: TGTGCCAGCAGCTTAGAAGCGGTAAGCTCCTACGAGCAGTACTTC; cdr3_aa: CASSLEAVSSYEQYF
d_call: -; clone_size: -; j_call: TRBJ1-1; v_call: TRBV27; cdr3_nt: TGTGCAACCTTGGGGGGGCGCCTAACTGAAGCTTTCTTT; cdr3_aa: CATLGGRLTEAFF
d_call: -; clone_size: once; j_call: TRBJ1-1; v_call: TRBV5-1; cdr3_nt: TGCGCCAGCAGCTTGGATCAGGGGTACGACACTGAAGCTTTCTTT; cdr3_aa: CASSLDQGYDTEAFF
d_call: -; clone_size: -; j_call: TRBJ1-1; v_call: TRBV27; cdr3_nt: TGTGCCAGCACCACAGGGACCACTGAAGCTTTCTTT; cdr3_aa: CASTTGTTEAFF
d_call: TRBD1; clone_size: once; j_call: TRBJ2-1; v_call: TRBV27; cdr3_nt: TGTGCCAGCAGCCCCGGGACAGGACAGTTCTTC; cdr3_aa: CASSPGTGQFF
d_call: TRBD1; clone_size: few; j_call: TRBJ2-2; v_call: TRBV7-2; cdr3_nt: TGTGCCAGCACCATGGGGACAGGGGGAACCGGGGAGCTGTTTTTT; cdr3_aa: CASTMGTGGTGELFF
d_call: -; clone_size: -; j_call: TRBJ1-3; v_call: TRBV27; cdr3_nt: TGTGCCAGCAGTTTGGCGGCCCCAACGGGTGGAAACACCATATATTTT; cdr3_aa: CASSLAAPTGGNTIYF
d_call: -; clone_size: few; j_call: TRBJ2-3; v_call: TRBV7-8; cdr3_nt: TGTGCCAGCAGCTTAGGGGACCCGCGGGATACGCAGTATTTT; cdr3_aa: CASSLGDPRDTQYF
d_call: -; clone_size: -; j_call: TRBJ1-1; v_call: TRBV27; cdr3_nt: TGTGCCACCCTTTCGAACACTGAAGCTTTCTTT; cdr3_aa: CATLSNTEAFF
d_call: TRBD2; clone_size: -; j_call: TRBJ2-1; v_call: TRBV20-1; cdr3_nt: TGCAGTGCTAGGGGAGCGGGGGAACCCTACAATGAGCAGTTCTTC; cdr3_aa: CSARGAGEPYNEQFF
d_call: TRBD1; clone_size: few; j_call: TRBJ2-7; v_call: TRBV27; cdr3_nt: TGTGCCAGCAGGGGGAGACAGGGGATTAAGCAGTACTTC; cdr3_aa: CASRGRQGIKQYF
d_call: TRBD1; clone_size: -; j_call: TRBJ2-5; v_call: TRBV5-6; cdr3_nt: TGTGCCAGCAGCCTTCTGACAGGGGGGGACCAAGAGACCCAGTACTTC; cdr3_aa: CASSLLTGGDQETQYF
d_call: -; clone_size: -; j_call: TRBJ2-3; v_call: TRBV6-4; cdr3_nt: TGTGCCAGCAGTGACTCGCAGGGCGCAGATACGCAGTATTTT; cdr3_aa: CASSDSQGADTQYF
d_call: TRBD1; clone_size: -; j_call: TRBJ1-2; v_call: TRBV7-6; cdr3_nt: TGTGCCAGCAGCGCAGTCGGACAGGGGGCGGTGAAGTACTATGGCTACACCTTC; cdr3_aa: CASSAVGQGAVKYYGYTF
d_call: TRBD1; clone_size: few; j_call: TRBJ1-6; v_call: TRBV6-1; cdr3_nt: TGTGCCAGCATCCTTGGACAGGGAAGGGGGTCACCCCTCCACTTT; cdr3_aa: CASILGQGRGSPLHF
d_call: -; clone_size: -; j_call: TRBJ2-3; v_call: TRBV10-2; cdr3_nt: TGCGCCAGCATCAGCTGGGGGGCTGGCACAGATACGCAGTATTTT; cdr3_aa: CASISWGAGTDTQYF
d_call: -; clone_size: few; j_call: TRBJ2-7; v_call: TRBV7-9; cdr3_nt: TGTGCCACCCGGAAGGGGGGCGACGAGCAGTACTTC; cdr3_aa: CATRKGGDEQYF
d_call: -; clone_size: few; j_call: TRBJ2-2; v_call: TRBV7-6; cdr3_nt: TGTGCCAGCAGCTTTCCCGGGGGGCGCTTCGGGAACGGGGAGCTGTTTTTT; cdr3_aa: CASSFPGGRFGNGELFF
d_call: -; clone_size: many; j_call: TRBJ2-4; v_call: TRBV12-3/TRBV12-4; cdr3_nt: TGTGCCAGCAGCATGCGGGACAACGCCAAAAACATTCAGTACTTC; cdr3_aa: CASSMRDNAKNIQYF
d_call: -; clone_size: -; j_call: TRBJ1-2; v_call: TRBV27; cdr3_nt: TGTGCCAGCAGTCCCCGACATCCCCTAAACTATGGCTACACCTTC; cdr3_aa: CASSPRHPLNYGYTF
d_call: -; clone_size: -; j_call: TRBJ2-3; v_call: TRBV11-2; cdr3_nt: TGTGCCAGCAGCTTAGTCTGGGGGAAGGACACGCAGTATTTT; cdr3_aa: CASSLVWGKDTQYF
d_call: -; clone_size: -; j_call: TRBJ1-2; v_call: TRBV7-8; cdr3_nt: TGTGCCAGCAGCTTATCGAGGGATGGAGACTATGGCTACACCTTC; cdr3_aa: CASSLSRDGDYGYTF
d_call: TRBD1; clone_size: few; j_call: TRBJ1-6; v_call: TRBV5-4; cdr3_nt: TGTGCCACTTGGACAGGAGGCTATAATTCACCCCTCCACTTT; cdr3_aa: CATWTGGYNSPLHF
d_call: TRBD1; clone_size: -; j_call: TRBJ1-5; v_call: TRBV5-3; cdr3_nt: TGTGCCGGCAGCTTGGGACAGGGGGCCATGAGTAGCAATCAGCCCCAGCATTTT; cdr3_aa: CAGSLGQGAMSSNQPQHF
d_call: TRBD2; clone_size: few; j_call: TRBJ2-4; v_call: TRBV12-3/TRBV12-4; cdr3_nt: TGTGCCAGCAGTTTAGACGGGGGGGCGAACATTCAGTACTTC; cdr3_aa: CASSLDGGANIQYF
d_call: -; clone_size: -; j_call: TRBJ2-3; v_call: TRBV28; cdr3_nt: TGTGCCAGCAGCTCCCCCGGGACGCAATACTTGAGGCAGTATTTT; cdr3_aa: CASSSPGTQYLRQYF
d_call: -; clone_size: many; j_call: TRBJ1-5; v_call: TRBV24-1; cdr3_nt: TGTGCCACCAGTGAATTTGCGGGGGCAGGGCCCAAGGATCAGCCCCAGCATTTT; cdr3_aa: CATSEFAGAGPKDQPQHF
d_call: TRBD1; clone_size: -; j_call: TRBJ1-1; v_call: TRBV7-1; cdr3_nt: TGTGCCAACATCCCAGACAGGGGCTCGATTGAAGCTTTCTTT; cdr3_aa: CANIPDRGSIEAFF
d_call: TRBD1; clone_size: many; j_call: TRBJ2-1; v_call: TRBV7-2; cdr3_nt: TGTGCCAGCAGCTGGGGACAGGGGGCCGGGAATGAGCAGTTCTTC; cdr3_aa: CASSWGQGAGNEQFF
d_call: -; clone_size: -; j_call: TRBJ1-1; v_call: TRBV7-9; cdr3_nt: TGTGCCAGCCGGGGGGACATGAACACTGAAGCTTTCTTT; cdr3_aa: CASRGDMNTEAFF
d_call: TRBD1; clone_size: many; j_call: TRBJ1-1; v_call: TRBV6-1; cdr3_nt: TGTGCCAGCAGTGAAGGTCCCACAGGGGGCCTGAACACTGAAGCTTTCTTT; cdr3_aa: CASSEGPTGGLNTEAFF
d_call: TRBD2; clone_size: few; j_call: TRBJ2-5; v_call: TRBV6-2/TRBV6-3; cdr3_nt: TGTGCCAGCAGTTCAGGATCAAGCGGGGGGGCGTACGAGCGGCAGTACTTC; cdr3_aa: CASSSGSSGGAYERQYF
d_call: TRBD2; clone_size: -; j_call: TRBJ2-1; v_call: TRBV27; cdr3_nt: TGTGCCAGCGTAGGGACGAAAGCGGGGGGGCCCATCAATGAGCAGTTCTTC; cdr3_aa: CASVGTKAGGPINEQFF
d_call: TRBD1; clone_size: -; j_call: TRBJ2-7; v_call: TRBV29-1; cdr3_nt: TGCAGCCCCCGGGGGACAGGGACTCCTTGGGAGCAGTACTTC; cdr3_aa: CSPRGTGTPWEQYF
d_call: -; clone_size: few; j_call: TRBJ1-2; v_call: TRBV29-1; cdr3_nt: TGCAGCGTTGAGAGCCCGTTGTCTCGGACGTCACATAACTATGGCTACACCTTC; cdr3_aa: CSVESPLSRTSHNYGYTF
d_call: -; clone_size: -; j_call: TRBJ2-3; v_call: TRBV7-9; cdr3_nt: TGTGCCAGCAGCTCAGAGGACACGACCGACACAGATACGCAGTATTTT; cdr3_aa: CASSSEDTTDTDTQYF
d_call: TRBD2; clone_size: -; j_call: TRBJ2-7; v_call: TRBV5-4; cdr3_nt: TGTGCCAGCAGCACTTTTAGCGGGGGATCCTCCTGCGAGCAGTACTTC; cdr3_aa: CASSTFSGGSSCEQYF